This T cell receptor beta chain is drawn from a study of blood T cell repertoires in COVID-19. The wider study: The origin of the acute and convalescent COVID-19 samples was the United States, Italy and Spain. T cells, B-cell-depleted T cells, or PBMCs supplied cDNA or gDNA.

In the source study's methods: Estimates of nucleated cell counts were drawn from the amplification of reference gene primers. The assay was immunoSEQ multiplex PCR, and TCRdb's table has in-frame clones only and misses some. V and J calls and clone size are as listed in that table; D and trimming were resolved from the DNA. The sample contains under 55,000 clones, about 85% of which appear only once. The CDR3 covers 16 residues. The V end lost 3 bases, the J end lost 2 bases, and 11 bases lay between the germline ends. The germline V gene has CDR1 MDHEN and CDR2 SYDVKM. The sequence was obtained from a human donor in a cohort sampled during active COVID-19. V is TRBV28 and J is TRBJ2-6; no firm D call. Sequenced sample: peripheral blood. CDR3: CASSFPTVTGANVLTF. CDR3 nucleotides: TGTGCCAGCAGTTTCCCAACAGTTACTGGGGCCAACGTCCTGACTTTC.